The 32 T cell receptor beta chains below were found in one sample sequenced in a study of CD8 T cells in Susac syndrome. Random hexamers were used to reverse transcribe roughly 0.45 to 1 ug of RNA. MiXCR, applied by TCRdb to the immunoSEQ multiplex PCR reads, yields one record per CDR3 protein. The table includes approximately 75,000 distinct CDR3 sequences, roughly 94% detected once. Sequencing was performed on CD8+ T cells from PBMCs. The receptors come from a human donor in good health.

The J gene is TRBJ1-1, the V gene TRBV12-3 or TRBV12-4; D remains ambiguous. Trimming pared 4 bases from V and 1 base from J, leaving 16 bases between. The CDR3 runs 16 residues. As DNA, the CDR3 is TGTGCCAGCAGTTCGGAACCCGGAGACTGGAACACTGAAGCTTTCTTT. Protein: CASSSEPGDWNTEAFF.

The chain links TRBV5-4 to TRBJ2-1; possibly TRBD2 for D (5 bases). The CDR3 is made up of 13 amino acids. V dropped 1 base and J dropped 8 bases, with 10 bases sitting between them. Per the germline V gene, CDR1 is SGHNT and CDR2 is YYREEE (reference sequence). For the CDR3, the DNA is TGTGCCAGCAGCTTGCGGGGTAACGATGAGCAGTTCTTC. Its translation: CASSLRGNDEQFF. Full variable domain (rest looked up from reference TRBV5-4 and TRBJ2-1): ETGVTQSPTHLIKTRGQQVTLRCSSQSGHNTVSWYQQALGQGPQFIFQYYREEENGRGNFPPRFSGLQFPNYSSELNVNALELDDSALYLCASSLRGNDEQFFGPGTRLTVL.

The rearrangement uses TRBV6-2 or TRBV6-3 and TRBJ1-2; D unresolved. The V gene's germline CDR1 is MNHEY and CDR2 SVGEGT. This CDR3 has 17 amino acids. V shed 0 bases and J shed 6 bases, with 20 bases lying between them. CDR3 sequence reads: CASSYSLAAGSGDGYTF. CDR3 bases: TGTGCCAGCAGTTACTCCCTGGCCGCGGGTTCAGGCGATGGCTACACCTTC.

The chain carries TRBV12-3 or TRBV12-4 and TRBJ2-2, with a weak D call TRBD2 (6 bases). This CDR3 is 14 amino acids long. The V end lost 6 bases, the J end lost 1 base, and 9 bases lay between the germline ends. CDR3 region: CASSGTLNTGELFF. CDR3 DNA sequence: TGTGCCAGCAGCGGGACTTTGAACACCGGGGAGCTGTTTTTT.

V is TRBV7-9 and J is TRBJ1-1, with TRBD1 matching 9 bases. V trimming: 5 bases; J trimming: 6 bases; junction bases outside the gene matches: 7. The germline V gene has CDR1 SEHNR and CDR2 FQNEAQ (reference sequence). The CDR3 runs to 14 residues. CDR3 coding DNA: TGTGCCAGCAGCAGAGGACAGGGGATCCCTGAAGCTTTCTTT. Amino acids: CASSRGQGIPEAFF. Variable domain in full (rest from reference TRBV7-9 and TRBJ1-1): DTGVSQNPRHKITKRGQNVTFRCDPISEHNRLYWYRQTLGQGPEFLTYFQNEAQLEKSRLLSDRFSAERPKGSFSTLEIQRTEQGDSAMYLCASSRGQGIPEAFFGQGTRLTVV.

This clonotype has a handful of counts. This rearrangement joins TRBV30 to TRBJ2-7, with 11 bases that match TRBD1. This CDR3 has 14 residues. V was clipped by 5 bases and J by 3 bases; unmatched bases: 6. Germline CDR1 reads GTSNPN; CDR2 reads SVGIG (reference sequence). Here the CDR3 DNA reads TGTGCCTGGTCTCCGGGACAGGGGGACTACGAGCAGTACTTC. Translated, it gives CAWSPGQGDYEQYF.

This chain links TRBV4-1 with TRBJ1-6; tentatively, D is TRBD1 (5 bases). V shed 0 bases and J shed 14 bases, with 17 bases lying between them. The CDR3 extends over 15 amino acids. Germline CDR1 reads MGHRA; CDR2 reads YSYEKL. The CDR3 DNA reads as TGCGCCAGCAGCCAAGATAAGGGGCCAGGGTGGGCCCTCCACTTT. Translated, it gives CASSQDKGPGWALHF.

V is TRBV19 and J is TRBJ2-7, with D maybe TRBD1 (6 bases). There are 14 residues in the CDR3. Germline V gene lookup returns CDR1 LNHDA and CDR2 SQIVND (reference sequence). The V and J ends lost 4 bases and 0 bases respectively, with 10 bases between them. The CDR3 DNA reads as TGTGCCAGTAGTACAGGGGCCACCTCCTACGAGCAGTACTTC. As protein: CASSTGATSYEQYF.

This rearrangement joins TRBV4-1 to TRBJ1-5, with D tentatively TRBD1 (6 bases). Germline V CDR1 and CDR2: MGHRA, YSYEKL. The CDR3 contains 15 residues. V dropped 0 bases and J dropped 7 bases, with 13 bases sitting between them. The CDR3 reads CASSQEGGRGQPQHF. In nucleotides, the CDR3 is TGCGCCAGCAGCCAAGAGGGGGGGCGCGGCCAGCCCCAGCATTTT.

The CDR3 spells CASRQVTASNQPQHF. The CDR3 nucleotides read TGTGCCAGTCGACAGGTCACTGCTAGCAATCAGCCCCAGCATTTT. The chain employs TRBV19 and TRBJ1-5; possibly TRBD1 for D (6 bases). The CDR3 covers 15 residues. Germline CDR1 LNHDA, CDR2 SQIVND (reference sequence). V was cut by 8 bases and J by 0 bases, with 14 bases left in between.

This chain uses TRBV4-1 with TRBJ2-7; D is tentatively TRBD1 or TRBD2 (5 bases each). V was cut by 4 bases and J by 0 bases, with 19 bases left in between. The CDR3 length is 17 residues. In germline, CDR1 is MGHRA, CDR2 YSYEKL. In DNA, the CDR3 is TGCGCCAGCAGCCCCTCTTCCGGGGCGCTTAACTCCTACGAGCAGTACTTC. Protein sequence: CASSPSSGALNSYEQYF.

The rearrangement links TRBV23-1 to TRBJ2-7; tentatively, D is TRBD1 (6 bases). TRBV23-1 has ORF status, its function being uncertain. CDR3 length: 12 amino acids. Trimming removed 10 bases at V and 5 bases at J, with 15 bases between. CDR3 sequence (DNA): TGCGCCAACCCGCCCAGGGGAGACGAGCAGTACGTC. Amino acid sequence: CANPPRGDEQYV.

The rearrangement joins TRBV15 to TRBJ1-5; D is uncertain. This CDR3 comprises 15 residues. CDR1 is LNHNV and CDR2 is YYDKDF in the germline V gene (reference sequence). V lost 6 bases to trimming and J lost 9 bases, with 21 bases between them. For the CDR3, the DNA is TGTGCCACCAGGGACCAACCCGGCTCCTTAAGGCCCCAGCATTTT. Encoded protein: CATRDQPGSLRPQHF. Using reference TRBV15 and TRBJ1-5 for the parts outside the CDR3, the full variable domain is DAMVIQNPRYQVTQFGKPVTLSCSQTLNHNVMYWYQQKSSQAPKLLFHYYDKDFNNEADTPDNFQSRRPNTSFCFLDIRSPGLGDTAMYLCATRDQPGSLRPQHFGDGTRLSIL.

V gene TRBV6-1 combines with J gene TRBJ1-2; D call uncertain. The CDR3 runs 13 residues. In germline, CDR1 is MNHNS, CDR2 SASEGT. V was shortened by 2 bases and J by 6 bases, with 10 bases between the two germline ends. CDR3 bases: TGTGCCAGCAGTGAATTTTTGACCGATGGCTACACCTTC. Translating gives CASSEFLTDGYTF.

The V and J genes are TRBV18 and TRBJ2-1; the match to TRBD1 covers 7 bases. Germline CDR1 KGHSH, CDR2 LQKENI. CDR3 length: 15 residues. With V trimmed by 4 bases and J by 2 bases, 5 bases remained unmatched. The CDR3 sequence is CASSQPGTAYNEQFF. CDR3 DNA: TGTGCCAGCTCACAACCAGGGACAGCCTACAATGAGCAGTTCTTC.

CDR3 sequence (DNA): TGTGCCAGCAGCGGCCGGGACAGGCCCTACGAGCAGTACTTC. Protein sequence: CASSGRDRPYEQYF. This chain uses TRBV7-9 with TRBJ2-7; TRBD1 matches 8 bases. The length of the CDR3 is 14 residues. Germline values: CDR1 SEHNR, CDR2 FQNEAQ (reference sequence). V was clipped by 5 bases and J by 2 bases; unmatched bases: 5.

The genes are TRBV20-1 and TRBJ1-5; possible D gene TRBD1, 5 bases. The germline V gene has CDR1 DFQATT and CDR2 SNEGSKA (reference sequence). This CDR3 spans 14 amino acids. V gave up 0 bases and J gave up 6 bases, with 12 bases separating them. This CDR3 is CSARDPGESQPQHF. CDR3 coding DNA: TGCAGTGCTAGAGATCCGGGGGAGAGTCAGCCCCAGCATTTT.

Comments on this clonotype: Germline is not matched at one junction end, which may reflect a read error. This chain connects TRBV2 to TRBJ1-3; TRBD1 aligns across 7 bases. This CDR3 is built from 16 residues. Germline V gives CDR1 SNHLY, CDR2 FYNNEI. The CDR3, as DNA: TGTGCCAGCACCAACGCGGGACAGAGCTCTGAAAACACCATATATTTT. It is translated as CASTNAGQSSENTIYF.

The chain combines TRBV7-9 with TRBJ1-1; D not resolved. Trimming left V 3 bases short and J 6 bases short, with 8 bases between. The CDR3 is 12 amino acids. Germline loops: CDR1 SEHNR, CDR2 FQNEAQ (reference sequence). CDR3 sequence: CASSFIRAEAFF. In DNA form, the CDR3 reads TGTGCCAGCAGCTTCATAAGGGCTGAAGCTTTCTTT.

J is TRBJ2-7 and V is TRBV29-1; possibly TRBD1 or TRBD2 for D (5 bases each). The CDR3 contains 12 residues. With 4 bases removed from V and 5 bases from J, the gap between germline ends came to 12 bases. Germline CDR1 and CDR2: SQVTM and ANQGSEA. CDR3 protein: CSVVWRGDEQYF. DNA of the CDR3: TGCAGCGTTGTTTGGCGAGGGGACGAGCAGTACTTC.

A single count supports this clonotype. The rearrangement links TRBV24-1 to TRBJ1-2; 8 nucleotides agree with TRBD1. Per the germline V gene, CDR1 is KGHDR and CDR2 is SFDVKD. V lost 2 bases and J lost 4; bases outside the gene matches: 5. The CDR3 length is 15 residues. Here the CDR3 DNA reads TGTGCCACCAGTGATTACAGGGGGTCGAGCTATGGCTACACCTTC. Protein sequence: CATSDYRGSSYGYTF.

V gene TRBV7-9 combines with J gene TRBJ1-2, with D possibly being TRBD1 (5 bases). The germline V and J ends were trimmed by 5 bases and 6 bases, with 13 bases remaining between them. This CDR3 is built from 13 residues. From germline, CDR1 is SEHNR and CDR2 FQNEAQ (reference sequence). The CDR3: CASSPLGVHGYTF. DNA for the CDR3: TGTGCCAGCAGCCCGTTGGGGGTCCATGGCTACACCTTC.

The chain combines TRBV5-1 with TRBJ2-7; D may correspond to TRBD1 or TRBD2 (6 bases each). The CDR3 runs to 14 residues. Trimming cost V 2 bases and J 2 bases, with 11 bases left between them. CDR1 is SGHRS, CDR2 YFSETQ, per germline. In DNA form, the CDR3 reads TGCGCCAGCAGCTTCGGGGGCCAGACCTACGAGCAGTACTTC. Its translation is CASSFGGQTYEQYF.

The gene calls are TRBV28 and TRBJ2-7; TRBD1 agrees at 8 bases. V lost 7 bases and J lost 7; bases outside the gene matches: 15. Germline V gives CDR1 MDHEN, CDR2 SYDVKM. The CDR3 is 15 amino acids. CDR3 coding DNA: TGTGCCAGCACATCTTGGGACAGGAGGACTGAGGAGCAGTACTTC. Translating gives CASTSWDRRTEEQYF.

The chain employs TRBV7-8 and TRBJ1-1, with D uncertain. V was pared by 5 bases and J by 3 bases, with 19 bases between. The germline V gene has CDR1 SGHVS and CDR2 FQNEAQ. CDR3 length equals 16 residues. The CDR3 DNA reads as TGTGCCAGCAGCCCCCCTCGGCGGGCCCTTCACACTGAAGCTTTCTTT. Protein: CASSPPRRALHTEAFF.

The chain is built from TRBV10-3 and TRBJ1-1, with 9 bases lining up with TRBD1. The CDR3 consists of 14 residues. The germline V gene has CDR1 ENHRY and CDR2 SYGVKD. V lost 2 bases to trimming and J lost 11 bases; unmatched junction nucleotides: 9. In DNA, the CDR3 is TGTGCCATCAGTGAGCCCGGACAGGGGAGAGGGGCTTTCTTT. Translating it yields CAISEPGQGRGAFF.

This sequence joins TRBV28 and TRBJ1-4; weak D call: TRBD1 (6 bases). The length of the CDR3 is 13 residues. Germline V gene sequence: CDR1 MDHEN, CDR2 SYDVKM. Trimming took 9 bases from V and 7 from J, leaving 15 bases between them. CDR3 loop: CASNMGAGEKLFF. In DNA, the CDR3 is TGTGCCAGTAACATGGGGGCTGGTGAAAAACTGTTTTTT.

This clonotype was found once. The chain uses TRBV6-5 and TRBJ2-5, with D perhaps given as TRBD1 or TRBD2 (6 bases each). CDR1 and CDR2 (germline): MNHEY, SVGAGI. The ends were cut back, 6 bases at V and 4 bases at J, with 18 bases in the middle. CDR3 length: 15 residues. CDR3 region: CASRPDEGGRETQYF. CDR3 DNA: TGTGCCAGCAGACCAGACGAGGGGGGCAGAGAGACCCAGTACTTC.

This rearrangement joins TRBV4-3 to TRBJ2-2; 7 bases are a match to TRBD2. The germline CDR1 and CDR2 sequences are LGHNA and YSLEER. The V and J ends lost 3 bases and 5 bases, in that order; junction bases with no gene match: 6. The CDR3 sequence is 15 residues long. The CDR3 is CASSQRLAGTGELFF. As DNA, the CDR3 is TGCGCCAGCAGCCAGCGACTAGCTGGAACCGGGGAGCTGTTTTTT.

In the case of this clonotype: Compared with germline, one end of the junction differs, possibly owing to a read error. V usage is TRBV4-1 and J usage is TRBJ2-7, with D perhaps TRBD1 (6 bases). In germline, CDR1 is MGHRA, CDR2 YSYEKL. CDR3 length: 18 amino acids. Here the CDR3 DNA reads TGCGCCAGCAGCCAAGACCCCCCCCCGGGACACCTCTCCTACGAGCAGCACTTC. Its protein product is CASSQDPPPGHLSYEQHF.

The chain employs TRBV28 and TRBJ1-4, with D uncertain. Looked up from germline, CDR1 is MDHEN and CDR2 is SYDVKM. The CDR3 has 14 amino acids. Trimming left V 1 base short and J 3 bases short, with 6 bases between. The CDR3 loop is CASSLFVANEKLFF. DNA for the CDR3: TGTGCCAGCAGTTTATTTGTGGCTAATGAAAAACTGTTTTTT. The complete variable domain, with remaining parts taken from reference TRBV28 and TRBJ1-4, reads DVKVTQSSRYLVKRTGEKVFLECVQDMDHENMFWYRQDPGLGLRLIYFSYDVKMKEKGDIPEGYSVSREKKERFSLILESASTNQTSMYLCASSLFVANEKLFFGSGTQLSVL.

The J gene is TRBJ1-1, the V gene TRBV9, with 9 bases lining up with TRBD1. There are 14 residues in the CDR3. V gave up 3 bases and J gave up 3 bases; unmatched junction bases: 3. Germline values: CDR1 SGDLS, CDR2 YYNGEE. This CDR3 reads CASSAWTGDTEAFF. The CDR3 DNA sequence: TGTGCCAGCAGCGCTTGGACAGGGGACACTGAAGCTTTCTTT.